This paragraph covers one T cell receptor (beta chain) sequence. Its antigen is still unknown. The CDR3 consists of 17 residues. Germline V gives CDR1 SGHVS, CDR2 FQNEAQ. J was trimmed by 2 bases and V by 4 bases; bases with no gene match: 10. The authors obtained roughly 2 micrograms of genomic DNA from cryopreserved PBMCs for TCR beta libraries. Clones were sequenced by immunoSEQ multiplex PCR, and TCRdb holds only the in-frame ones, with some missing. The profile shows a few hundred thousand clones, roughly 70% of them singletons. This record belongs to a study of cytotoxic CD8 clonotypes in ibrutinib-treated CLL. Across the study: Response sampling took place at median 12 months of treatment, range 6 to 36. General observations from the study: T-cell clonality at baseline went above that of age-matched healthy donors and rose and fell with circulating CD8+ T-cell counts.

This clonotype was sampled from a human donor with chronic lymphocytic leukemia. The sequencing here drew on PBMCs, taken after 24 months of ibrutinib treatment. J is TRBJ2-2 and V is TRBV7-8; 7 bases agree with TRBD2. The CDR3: CASSWEGLASNTGELFF. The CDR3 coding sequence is TGTGCCAGCAGCTGGGAGGGACTCGCTAGCAACACCGGGGAGCTGTTTTTT. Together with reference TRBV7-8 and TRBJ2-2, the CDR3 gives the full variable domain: GAGVSQSPRYKVAKRGQDVALRCDPISGHVSLFWYQQALGQGPEFLTYFQNEAQLDKSGLPSDRFFAERPEGSVSTLKIQRTQQEDSAVYLCASSWEGLASNTGELFFGEGSRLTVL.